The text below deals with one T cell receptor (beta chain). This entry is derived from a study of blood T cell repertoires in COVID-19. Across the study: Acute-phase and convalescent COVID-19 samples originated in the United States, Italy and Spain.

Assay: immunoSEQ multiplex PCR; the TCRdb copy retains only in-frame clones and omits some. Counted here are around 80,000 clones, around 87% occurring once; the ten biggest clones make up under 8.5%. Looked up from germline, CDR1 is KGHSH and CDR2 is LQKENI. There are 15 residues in the CDR3. J gave up 6 bases and V 0 bases, and 4 bases lay outside the gene matches. This TCR was recovered from a man older than 75 with active or convalescent COVID-19. The chain links TRBV18 to TRBJ2-1, with 8 positions matching TRBD2. Sample: peripheral blood. The CDR3 DNA sequence: TGTGCCAGCTCACCACCGGTCGGGGGGGCCAATGAGCAGTTCTTC. It is translated as CASSPPVGGANEQFF.